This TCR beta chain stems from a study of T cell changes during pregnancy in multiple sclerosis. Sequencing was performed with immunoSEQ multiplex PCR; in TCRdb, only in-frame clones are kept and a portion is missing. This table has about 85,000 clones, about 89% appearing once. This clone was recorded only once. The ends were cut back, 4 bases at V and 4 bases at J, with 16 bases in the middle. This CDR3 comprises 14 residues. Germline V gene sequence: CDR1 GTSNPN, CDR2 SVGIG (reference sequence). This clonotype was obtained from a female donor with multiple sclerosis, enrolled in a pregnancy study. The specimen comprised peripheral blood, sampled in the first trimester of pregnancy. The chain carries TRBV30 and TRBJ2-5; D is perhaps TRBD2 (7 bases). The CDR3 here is CAWNPGGEGETQYF. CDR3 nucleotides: TGTGCCTGGAACCCGGGGGGCGAGGGAGAGACCCAGTACTTC.